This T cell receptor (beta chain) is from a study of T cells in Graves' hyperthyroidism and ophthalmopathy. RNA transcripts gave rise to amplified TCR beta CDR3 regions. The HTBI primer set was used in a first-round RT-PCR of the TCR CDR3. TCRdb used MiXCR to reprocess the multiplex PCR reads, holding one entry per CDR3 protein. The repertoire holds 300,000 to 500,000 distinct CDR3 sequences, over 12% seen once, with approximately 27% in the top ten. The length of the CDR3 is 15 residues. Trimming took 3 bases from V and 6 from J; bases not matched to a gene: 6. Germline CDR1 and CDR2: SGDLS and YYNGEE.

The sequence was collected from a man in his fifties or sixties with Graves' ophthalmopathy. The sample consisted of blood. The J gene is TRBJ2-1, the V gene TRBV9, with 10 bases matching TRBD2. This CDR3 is CASSGGASGSNEQFF. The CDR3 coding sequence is TGTGCCAGCAGCGGAGGGGCTAGCGGGAGCAATGAGCAGTTCTTC. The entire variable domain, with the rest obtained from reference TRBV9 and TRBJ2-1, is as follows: DSGVTQTPKHLITATGQRVTLRCSPRSGDLSVYWYQQSLDQGLQFLIQYYNGEERAKGNILERFSAQQFPDLHSELNLSSLELGDSALYFCASSGGASGSNEQFFGPGTRLTVL.